This T cell receptor (beta chain) was captured in a study of response to subunit inactivated influenza vaccine. Study results and limitations: T cells newly recruited by each seasonal influenza vaccination are few, the authors suggested.

TCRdb analysed the RT-PCR reads with MiXCR anew, one entry per CDR3 protein. This table has 700,000 to 900,000 distinct CDR3 sequences, around 20% appearing once. This CDR3 is built from 13 residues. Trimming cost V 4 bases and J 3 bases, with 10 bases left between them. From germline, CDR1 is LGHNA and CDR2 YSLEER. This clonotype came up once. Antigen specificity is unknown. The origin of this receptor is a man between 50 and 59 years old who received an inactivated influenza vaccine. The chain links TRBV4-3 to TRBJ2-7; D is uncertain. This material consisted of PBMCs from blood, taken less than 6 days after vaccination. The CDR3 spells CASSRTIYYEQYF. The CDR3 DNA reads TGCGCCAGCAGCCGCACCATTTACTACGAGCAGTACTTC.